The following is a TCR beta chain sequence with its context. The data originate from a study of cytomegalovirus exposure and HLA in healthy donors. Overall study: Ancestry clustering placed 70% to 85% of around 400 genotyped donors in the Caucasian-associated cluster.

Germline V gives CDR1 WNHNN, CDR2 SYGVQD (reference sequence). With 6 bases removed from V and 9 bases from J, the gap between germline ends came to 15 bases. The CDR3 loop spans 13 amino acids. The primer mix had 60 Vbeta and 13 Jbeta primers. The repertoire was sequenced with immunoSEQ multiplex PCR; TCRdb's copy has only in-frame clones and lacks some. The sample comprises 150,000 to 200,000 clones, approximately 9.5% of which are singletons, and about 1.2% rests with the top ten. This TCR came from a woman aged 30 to 39 in good health and CMV-seropositive. The chain couples TRBV10-1 to TRBJ2-1; D is possibly TRBD2 (7 bases). The sequencing input was PBMCs. The CDR3 protein is CASREGLGGEQFF. CDR3 sequence (DNA): TGCGCCAGCAGGGAAGGACTAGGGGGTGAGCAGTTCTTC.